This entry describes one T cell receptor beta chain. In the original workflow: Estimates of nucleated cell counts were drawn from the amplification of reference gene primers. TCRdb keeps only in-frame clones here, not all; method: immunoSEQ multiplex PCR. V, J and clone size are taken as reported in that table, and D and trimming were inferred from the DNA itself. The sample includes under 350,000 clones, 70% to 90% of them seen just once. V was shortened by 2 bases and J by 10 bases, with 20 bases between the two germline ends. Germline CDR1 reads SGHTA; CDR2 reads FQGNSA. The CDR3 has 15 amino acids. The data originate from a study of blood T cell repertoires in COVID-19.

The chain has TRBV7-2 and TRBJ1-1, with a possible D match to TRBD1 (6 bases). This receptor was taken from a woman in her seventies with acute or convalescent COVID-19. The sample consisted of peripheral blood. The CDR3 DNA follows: TGTGCCAGCAGCTTAAGGGGGGGCAGAGGGAGCGGAGCTTTCTTT. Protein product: CASSLRGGRGSGAFF. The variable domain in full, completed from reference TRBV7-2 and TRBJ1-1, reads GAGVSQSPSNKVTEKGKDVELRCDPISGHTALYWYRQSLGQGLEFLIYFQGNSAPDKSGLPSDRFSAERTGGSVSTLTIQRTQQEDSAVYLCASSLRGGRGSGAFFGQGTRLTVV.